These T cell receptor beta chains were read from a single sample in a study of T cell repertoires in cytomegalovirus infection. MiXCR, run by TCRdb on the reads, gives a single entry per CDR3 protein. The sample comprises 640,000 or so distinct CDR3 sequences, around 35% of which are singletons, and around a sixth rests with the top ten. These receptors' targets are unknown. Sequencing used cultured PBMCs, obtained from culture after CMV antigen stimulation. Receptors originate from a human donor in good health (CMV status not recorded). Some clones in this sample may be carry-over from other donors' samples. Both conserved end residues are part of each CDR3. The D gene is left open where the match is weak. Size is omitted from some rows. Given values are once, few, many or a class for expanded clones.

d_gene: NA
abundance: few
v_gene: TRBV10-3
j_gene: TRBJ2-7
CDR3aa: CAISARQDGYEQYF
CDR3nt: TGTGCCATCAGTGCCCGACAGGACGGATACGAGCAGTACTTC

d_gene: NA
abundance: NA
v_gene: TRBV29-1
j_gene: TRBJ1-1
CDR3aa: CRRGAPNAEAFF
CDR3nt: TGCCGCCGGGGCGCTCCTAACGCTGAAGCTTTCTTT

d_gene: NA
abundance: NA
v_gene: TRBV7-2
j_gene: TRBJ2-7
CDR3aa: CASSRAAYEQYF
CDR3nt: TGTGCCAGCAGCCGGGCGGCCTACGAGCAGTACTTC

d_gene: NA
abundance: NA
v_gene: TRBV4-2
j_gene: TRBJ1-1
CDR3aa: CASSLRGRVVNTEAFF
CDR3nt: TGTGCCAGCAGCCTAAGGGGTAGAGTTGTGAACACTGAAGCTTTCTTT

d_gene: NA
abundance: few
v_gene: TRBV29-1
j_gene: TRBJ1-5
CDR3aa: CSVEEGTDSNQPQHF
CDR3nt: TGCAGCGTTGAAGAAGGGACCGATAGCAATCAGCCCCAGCATTTT

d_gene: TRBD1
abundance: NA
v_gene: TRBV6-5
j_gene: TRBJ2-3
CDR3aa: CASSYPGTGSTDTQYF
CDR3nt: TGTGCCAGCAGTTATCCCGGGACAGGAAGCACAGATACGCAGTATTTT

d_gene: TRBD2
abundance: once
v_gene: TRBV6-2/TRBV6-3
j_gene: TRBJ2-4
CDR3aa: CASSRGLAGGNIQYF
CDR3nt: TGTGCCAGCAGTCGAGGTCTAGCGGGGGGCAACATTCAGTACTTC

d_gene: TRBD1
abundance: few
v_gene: TRBV6-6
j_gene: TRBJ1-5
CDR3aa: CASSPPIGPRTGNTHGNQPQHF
CDR3nt: TGTGCCAGCAGCCCTCCTATAGGGCCGAGGACAGGGAACACCCATGGCAATCAGCCCCAGCATTTT

d_gene: NA
abundance: few
v_gene: TRBV7-6
j_gene: TRBJ2-7
CDR3aa: CASTLGTEQYF
CDR3nt: TGTGCCAGCACCCTAGGGACAGAGCAGTACTTC

d_gene: NA
abundance: NA
v_gene: TRBV28
j_gene: TRBJ1-5
CDR3aa: CASSFMPGRGNQPQHF
CDR3nt: TGTGCCAGCAGTTTTATGCCCGGACGGGGCAATCAGCCCCAGCATTTT

d_gene: NA
abundance: NA
v_gene: TRBV6-1
j_gene: TRBJ1-1
CDR3aa: CASKAGEAFRETEAFF
CDR3nt: TGTGCCAGCAAAGCCGGAGAGGCTTTTCGGGAAACTGAAGCTTTCTTT

d_gene: NA
abundance: NA
v_gene: TRBV7-8
j_gene: TRBJ2-7
CDR3aa: CASSPSAGTYEQYF
CDR3nt: TGTGCCAGCAGCCCGTCCGCGGGAACCTACGAGCAGTACTTC

d_gene: NA
abundance: NA
v_gene: TRBV12-3/TRBV12-4
j_gene: TRBJ2-3
CDR3aa: CASSLQDFDTQYF
CDR3nt: TGTGCCAGCAGTTTACAGGATTTCGATACGCAGTATTTT

d_gene: NA
abundance: few
v_gene: TRBV6-6
j_gene: TRBJ2-3
CDR3aa: CASGKGALGLWDTQYF
CDR3nt: TGTGCCAGCGGAAAGGGTGCCCTAGGGTTGTGGGATACGCAGTATTTT

d_gene: TRBD2
abundance: few
v_gene: TRBV19
j_gene: TRBJ2-5
CDR3aa: CASSISGGYQETQYF
CDR3nt: TGTGCCAGTAGTATTAGCGGGGGGTACCAAGAGACCCAGTACTTC

d_gene: NA
abundance: few
v_gene: TRBV12-3/TRBV12-4
j_gene: TRBJ2-7
CDR3aa: CASSSAHPYEQYF
CDR3nt: TGTGCCAGCAGTTCGGCGCACCCCTACGAGCAGTACTTC

d_gene: NA
abundance: once
v_gene: TRBV12-3/TRBV12-4
j_gene: TRBJ1-5
CDR3aa: CASSFAGASNQPQHF
CDR3nt: TGTGCCAGCAGTTTCGCAGGGGCGAGCAATCAGCCCCAGCATTTT

d_gene: NA
abundance: NA
v_gene: TRBV7-2
j_gene: TRBJ2-1
CDR3aa: CASSDQYNEQFF
CDR3nt: TGTGCCAGCAGCGACCAGTACAATGAGCAGTTCTTC

d_gene: NA
abundance: once
v_gene: TRBV5-1
j_gene: TRBJ1-5
CDR3aa: CASSPQGRQPQHF
CDR3nt: TGCGCCAGCAGCCCCCAGGGACGTCAGCCCCAGCATTTT

d_gene: TRBD1
abundance: NA
v_gene: TRBV19
j_gene: TRBJ1-6
CDR3aa: CASRNRDRNSPLHF
CDR3nt: TGTGCCAGTAGAAACCGGGACAGAAATTCACCCCTCCACTTT

d_gene: NA
abundance: few
v_gene: TRBV19
j_gene: TRBJ2-7
CDR3aa: CASSIAGTQSYEQYF
CDR3nt: TGTGCCAGTAGTATAGCTGGGACTCAGTCCTACGAGCAGTACTTC

d_gene: NA
abundance: NA
v_gene: TRBV4-3
j_gene: TRBJ1-5
CDR3aa: CASSQPRGEGNQPQHF
CDR3nt: TGCGCCAGCAGCCAACCCAGGGGAGAAGGCAATCAGCCCCAGCATTTT

d_gene: NA
abundance: NA
v_gene: TRBV7-8
j_gene: TRBJ2-1
CDR3aa: CASSLNSKSSYNEQFF
CDR3nt: TGTGCCAGCAGCTTAAATAGTAAAAGCTCCTACAATGAGCAGTTCTTC

d_gene: NA
abundance: NA
v_gene: TRBV4-1
j_gene: TRBJ2-1
CDR3aa: CASSQDLGSSYNEQFF
CDR3nt: TGCGCCAGCAGCCAAGATTTGGGGAGCTCCTACAATGAGCAGTTCTTC

d_gene: TRBD1
abundance: few
v_gene: TRBV7-2
j_gene: TRBJ1-2
CDR3aa: CASSHGQGGNYGYTF
CDR3nt: TGTGCCAGCAGCCACGGACAGGGGGGTAACTATGGCTACACCTTC

d_gene: TRBD1
abundance: NA
v_gene: TRBV4-1
j_gene: TRBJ1-6
CDR3aa: CASSQGDSHSPLHF
CDR3nt: TGCGCCAGCAGCCAAGGGGACAGCCATTCACCCCTCCACTTT

d_gene: NA
abundance: many
v_gene: TRBV7-9
j_gene: TRBJ1-5
CDR3aa: CATSRGDNQPQHF
CDR3nt: TGTGCCACCTCGAGGGGGGACAATCAGCCCCAGCATTTT

d_gene: TRBD1
abundance: few
v_gene: TRBV7-2
j_gene: TRBJ1-2
CDR3aa: CASSPGTARYGYTF
CDR3nt: TGTGCCAGCAGTCCCGGGACAGCACGCTATGGCTACACCTTC

d_gene: NA
abundance: NA
v_gene: TRBV2
j_gene: TRBJ1-1
CDR3aa: CASSEYGLSNTEAFF
CDR3nt: TGTGCCAGCAGTGAATACGGACTTTCGAACACTGAAGCTTTCTTT

d_gene: TRBD1
abundance: many
v_gene: TRBV7-2
j_gene: TRBJ2-7
CDR3aa: CASSMGQVSYEQYF
CDR3nt: TGTGCCAGCAGCATGGGACAGGTCTCCTACGAGCAGTACTTC